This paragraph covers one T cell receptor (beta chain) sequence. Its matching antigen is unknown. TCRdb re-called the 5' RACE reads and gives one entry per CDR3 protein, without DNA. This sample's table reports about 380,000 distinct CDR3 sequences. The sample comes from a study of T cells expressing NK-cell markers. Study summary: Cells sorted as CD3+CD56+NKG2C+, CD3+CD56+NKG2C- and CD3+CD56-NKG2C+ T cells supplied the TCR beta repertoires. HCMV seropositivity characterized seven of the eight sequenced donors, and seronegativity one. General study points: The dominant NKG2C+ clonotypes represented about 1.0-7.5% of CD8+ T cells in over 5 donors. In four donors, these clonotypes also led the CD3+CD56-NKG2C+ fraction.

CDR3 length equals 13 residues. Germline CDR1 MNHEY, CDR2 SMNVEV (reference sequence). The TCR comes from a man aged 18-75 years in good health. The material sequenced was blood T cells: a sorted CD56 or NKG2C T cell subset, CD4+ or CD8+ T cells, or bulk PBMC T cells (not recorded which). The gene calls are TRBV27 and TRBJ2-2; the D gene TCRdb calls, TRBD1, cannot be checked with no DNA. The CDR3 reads CASTGQVRGELFF.